Sequencing of this TCR beta chain was carried out in a study of Ad26.COV2.S vaccination and SARS-CoV-2 variants. For the study at large: Ad26.COV2.S was injected intramuscularly once or twice, 56 days apart. The study, taken as a whole, reports: Assessments of TCR breadth and depth may have underestimated the total T cell responses.

As to treatment: approximately 18 received Ad26.COV2.S at low or high dose, single or two shots; about 5 received placebo; per-sample allocation not given. All samples were drawn on day 63, counting from the first vaccine or placebo injection. Donation was by an adult aged 18-55 years who was in Boston. Its platform was an Ad26 vector, and its expressed antigen was Wuhan-strain SARS-CoV-2 spike. Germline CDR1 is LNHDA and CDR2 is SQIVND (reference sequence). The CDR3 covers 14 residues. V dropped 3 bases and J dropped 0 bases, with 6 bases sitting between them. Using immunoSEQ multiplex PCR, the repertoire was profiled, and TCRdb retains in-frame clones only, with some absent. The sample lists about 400,000 clones; around 89% were seen once. This clone has ten or more counts. Antigen: not known.

The sequencing here drew on peripheral blood, taken in a trial of Ad26.COV2.S vaccine versus placebo. This sequence was found in a person between 18 and 60 years old who received the Ad26.COV2.S COVID-19 vaccine or a placebo. This chain links TRBV19 with TRBJ2-1, with D possibly being TRBD2 (6 bases). CDR3 nucleotides: TGTGCCAGTAGTATGGGGGGCTCCTACAATGAGCAGTTCTTC. Translation gives CASSMGGSYNEQFF.